Shown below are 5 T cell receptor beta chains from a single sample sequenced in a study of blood T cell repertoires in COVID-19. Clones were sequenced by immunoSEQ multiplex PCR, and TCRdb holds only the in-frame ones, with some missing. The sample includes fewer than 250,000 clones, around nine tenths seen only once; the top ten take roughly 2.5%. Sequencing used peripheral blood. The receptors were gathered from an older woman with acute or convalescent COVID-19.

This chain connects TRBV7-2 to TRBJ2-5; the match to TRBD2 covers 9 bases. CDR1 is SGHTA, CDR2 FQGNSA, per germline. V lost 1 base to trimming and J lost 4 bases; unmatched junction nucleotides: 4. The CDR3 has 15 residues. DNA for the CDR3: TGTGCCAGCAGCTTAGGGTGGCGGGGGGGAGAGACCCAGTACTTC. This translates into CASSLGWRGGETQYF.

The V and J genes are TRBV5-6 and TRBJ2-7, with D uncertain. Germline V CDR1 and CDR2: SGHDT, YYEEEE. The CDR3 contains 13 residues. The ends were cut back, 4 bases at V and 4 bases at J, with 12 bases in the middle. DNA for the CDR3: TGTGCCAGCAGCCCCTCGGTGGTTTACGAGCAGTACTTC. It is translated as CASSPSVVYEQYF. The full variable domain, with the rest looked up from reference TRBV5-6 and TRBJ2-7, is DAGVTQSPTHLIKTRGQQVTLRCSPKSGHDTVSWYQQALGQGPQFIFQYYEEEERQRGNFPDRFSGHQFPNYSSELNVNALLLGDSALYLCASSPSVVYEQYFGPGTRLTVT.

The chain couples TRBV5-1 to TRBJ1-2, with 8 bases that match TRBD1. Germline CDR1 reads SGHRS; CDR2 reads YFSETQ. V trimming: 5 bases; J trimming: 0 bases; junction bases outside the gene matches: 0. CDR3 length: 13 residues. The CDR3 loop is CASRQGANYGYTF. The CDR3 DNA sequence: TGCGCCAGCAGACAGGGGGCTAACTATGGCTACACCTTC. The whole variable domain, remainder taken from reference TRBV5-1 and TRBJ1-2, is KAGVTQTPRYLIKTRGQQVTLSCSPISGHRSVSWYQQTPGQGLQFLFEYFSETQRNKGNFPGRFSGRQFSNSRSEMNVSTLELGDSALYLCASRQGANYGYTFGSGTRLTVV.

DNA for the CDR3: TGTGCCAGCAGTTACTCTCCCGGGGGGCGGACTGAAGCTTTCTTT. Translated: CASSYSPGGRTEAFF. The V and J genes are TRBV6-5 and TRBJ1-1, with D tentatively TRBD1 (6 bases). The CDR3 consists of 15 residues. The germline V gene encodes CDR1 MNHEY and CDR2 SVGAGI. V lost 0 bases to trimming and J lost 5 bases, with 13 bases between them.

This chain's CDR3 is CASSTLSRGASTDTQYF. The DNA for the CDR3 is TGTGCCAGTAGTACCCTTTCGCGGGGAGCTAGCACAGATACGCAGTATTTT. The V and J genes are TRBV19 and TRBJ2-3, with D possibly being TRBD2 (6 bases). The CDR3 extends over 17 amino acids. Germline-derived CDR1 and CDR2 are LNHDA and SQIVND (reference sequence). The V and J ends lost 4 bases and 0 bases respectively, with 17 bases between them.